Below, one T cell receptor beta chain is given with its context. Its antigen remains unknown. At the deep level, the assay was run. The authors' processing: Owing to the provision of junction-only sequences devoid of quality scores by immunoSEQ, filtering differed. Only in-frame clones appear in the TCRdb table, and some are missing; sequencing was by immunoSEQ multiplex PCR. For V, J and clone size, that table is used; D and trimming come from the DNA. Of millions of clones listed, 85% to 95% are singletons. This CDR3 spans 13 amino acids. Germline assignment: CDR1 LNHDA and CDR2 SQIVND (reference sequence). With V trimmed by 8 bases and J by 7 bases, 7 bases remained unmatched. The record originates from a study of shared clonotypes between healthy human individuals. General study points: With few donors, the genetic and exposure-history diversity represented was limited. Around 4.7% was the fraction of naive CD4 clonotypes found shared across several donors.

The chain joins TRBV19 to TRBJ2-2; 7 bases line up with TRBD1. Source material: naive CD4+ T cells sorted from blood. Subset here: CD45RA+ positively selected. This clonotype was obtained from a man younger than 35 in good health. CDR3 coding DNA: TGTGCCAGTGGAACAGGGGTGATCGGGGAGCTGTTTTTT. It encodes CASGTGVIGELFF.